These T cell receptor beta chains were read from a single sample in a study of CD8+CD57+ T cells in acquired aplastic anemia. Using its own MiXCR run on the reads, TCRdb lists one record per CDR3 protein. The sample holds hundreds of thousands of distinct CDR3 sequences, roughly 64% seen once. Sequenced sample: sorted CD4+, CD8+, or CD8+CD57+ T cells (not recorded which) from PBMCs. The receptors derive from a human donor in good health, serving as a control. CDR3s include the opening cysteine and the closing phenylalanine or tryptophan. The D gene is left open where the match is weak. Clone size is given for some rows only: seen once, a few or many times, or a class if the clone is expanded.

-	-	TRBV7-2	17	TRBJ2-2	TGTGCCAGCAGCTGGTCTCAGGGGAGGCCAGCCCCCGGTGAGCTGTTTTTT	CASSWSQGRPAPGELFF
TRBD1	-	TRBV7-3	15	TRBJ1-1	TGTGCCAGCAGCACCTCGGACAGGACTGCAGCTGACGTTTTCTTT	CASSTSDRTAADVFF
-	-	TRBV29-1	12	TRBJ1-1	TGCAGCGTTGAAGATACAAACACTGAAGCTTTCTTT	CSVEDTNTEAFF
-	once	TRBV5-1	16	TRBJ1-2	TGCGCCAGCAGCTTGGGACTAGCCGGTACTAACTATGGCTACACCTTC	CASSLGLAGTNYGYTF
-	-	TRBV7-2	14	TRBJ1-4	TGTGCCAGCAGCTCAGAACAAAAGAAAACACAGCACTTTTTT	CASSSEQKKTQHFF
-	-	TRBV5-1	13	TRBJ1-2	TGCGCCAGCAGCTTGGAGGCCCTATACGGCTACACCTTC	CASSLEALYGYTF
-	-	TRBV7-2	15	TRBJ2-2	TGTGCCAGCCGATCAGGGGGGAAAGTGGCGCGGGAGCTGTTTTTT	CASRSGGKVARELFF
-	-	TRBV20-1	13	TRBJ2-1	TGCAGTGCTGGCCCCCGGGGTTCCAATGAGCAGTTCTTC	CSAGPRGSNEQFF
-	-	TRBV7-2	16	TRBJ1-4	TGTGCCAGCAGCTTAGAGCTCGGGGCTGTCTACGAGCAGCTGTTTTTT	CASSLELGAVYEQLFF
-	-	TRBV7-9	15	TRBJ1-6	TGTGCCAGCAGCTTATCAGGGGAGTACACTGAAGCTTTCTACTTT	CASSLSGEYTEAFYF
-	-	TRBV19	16	TRBJ2-1	TGTGCCAGTAGTATGGGTTTCGGTTTAGTATCGTCTGAGCAGTTCTTC	CASSMGFGLVSSEQFF
-	-	TRBV4-3	11	TRBJ1-1	TGCAGCGGCGGAGAGGGGGTTAGCGCTTTCTTT	CSGGEGVSAFF
TRBD1	-	TRBV20-1	16	TRBJ2-1	TGCAGTGCTAGAGGGGGACAGACGGGCTCCTACAATGAGCAGTTCTTC	CSARGGQTGSYNEQFF
-	-	TRBV7-8	14	TRBJ1-2	TGCGCCAGCAGCCAAGCGGTGGGCGTCTATGGCCACCCCTTC	CASSQAVGVYGHPF
-	-	TRBV2	13	TRBJ1-2	TGTGCCAGCAGGGTAGGAGAAAACTATGGCTACACCTTC	CASRVGENYGYTF
-	many	TRBV27	11	TRBJ2-1	TGTGCCAGCAGTCTCTGGGATGAGCAGTTCTTC	CASSLWDEQFF
TRBD2	once	TRBV12-3/TRBV12-4	14	TRBJ2-3	TGTGCCAGCATTTTGTCGGGGGGTTCAGATACGCAGTATTTT	CASILSGGSDTQYF
-	-	TRBV19	14	TRBJ2-7	TGTGCCAGTAGTAAAATAGATGGGGCTTCCGAGCAGTACTTC	CASSKIDGASEQYF
TRBD2	many	TRBV5-6	17	TRBJ2-1	TGTGCCAGCAGCTTCCTAGGACTAGCGGGTACCTACAATGAGCAGTTCTTC	CASSFLGLAGTYNEQFF
-	-	TRBV7-9	15	TRBJ2-2	TGTGCCAGCAGCCGGCAGGGTGGTATAACCGGGTTGTTGTTTTTT	CASSRQGGITGLLFF
-	once	TRBV10-3	13	TRBJ1-3	TGTGCCATCTACCGCGAGGTCTCAGATACGAAGTATTTT	CAIYREVSDTKYF
TRBD1	many	TRBV6-6	15	TRBJ1-5	TGTGCCAGCAGCTCTGACAGGGGTGGCAATCAGCCCCAGCATTTT	CASSSDRGGNQPQHF
TRBD2	-	TRBV12-3/TRBV12-4	16	TRBJ2-5	TGTGCCAGCAGTTTCAGCGCGGGGGGGGGCTATGAGACCCAGTACTTC	CASSFSAGGGYETQYF
TRBD1	-	TRBV29-1	14	TRBJ2-7	TGCAGCGTTACCCTCCGACAGGGTGGGAACGAGCAGTACTTC	CSVTLRQGGNEQYF
-	-	TRBV2	15	TRBJ1-4	TGTGCCAGCAGGCAGGAAAGGGGGTTCTACGAGCAGCTGTTTTTT	CASRQERGFYEQLFF
-	many	TRBV5-6	12	TRBJ2-3	TGTGCCAGCAGCCCCGGGCTAGGGGCGCAGTATTTT	CASSPGLGAQYF
-	-	TRBV18	13	TRBJ2-5	TGTGCCAGCTCACCGGCCGGACAAGAGACCCAGTACTTC	CASSPAGQETQYF